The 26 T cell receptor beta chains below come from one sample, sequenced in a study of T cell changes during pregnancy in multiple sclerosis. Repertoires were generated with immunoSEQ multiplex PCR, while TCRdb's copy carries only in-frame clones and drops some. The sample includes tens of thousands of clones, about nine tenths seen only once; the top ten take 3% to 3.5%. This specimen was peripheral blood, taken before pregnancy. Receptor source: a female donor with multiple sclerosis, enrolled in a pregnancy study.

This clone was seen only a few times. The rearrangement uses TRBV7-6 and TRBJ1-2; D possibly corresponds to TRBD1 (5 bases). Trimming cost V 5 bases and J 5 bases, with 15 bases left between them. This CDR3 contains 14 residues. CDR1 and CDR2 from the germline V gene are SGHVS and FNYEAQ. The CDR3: CASSPAGGGYGYTF. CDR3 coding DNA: TGTGCCAGCAGCCCCGCGGGGGGTGGTTATGGCTACACCTTC.

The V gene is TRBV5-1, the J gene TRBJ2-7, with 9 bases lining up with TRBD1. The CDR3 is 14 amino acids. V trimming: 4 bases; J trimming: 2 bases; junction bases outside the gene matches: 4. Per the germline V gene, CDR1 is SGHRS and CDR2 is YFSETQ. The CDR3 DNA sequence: TGCGCCAGCAGCACGTGGACAGGGGCCTACGAGCAGTACTTC. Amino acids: CASSTWTGAYEQYF.

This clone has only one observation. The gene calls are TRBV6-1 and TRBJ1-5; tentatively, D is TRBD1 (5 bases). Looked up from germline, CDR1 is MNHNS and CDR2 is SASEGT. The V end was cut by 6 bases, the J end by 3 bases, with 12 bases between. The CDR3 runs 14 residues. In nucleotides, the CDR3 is TGTGCCAGCAGCCTCAGGGCTTCCAATCAGCCCCAGCATTTT. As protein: CASSLRASNQPQHF.

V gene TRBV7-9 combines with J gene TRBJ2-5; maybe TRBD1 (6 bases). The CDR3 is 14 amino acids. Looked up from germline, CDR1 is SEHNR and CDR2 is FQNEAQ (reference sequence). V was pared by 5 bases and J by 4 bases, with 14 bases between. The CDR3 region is CASSPGQRLETQYF. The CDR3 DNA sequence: TGTGCCAGCAGCCCTGGACAGAGATTAGAGACCCAGTACTTC.

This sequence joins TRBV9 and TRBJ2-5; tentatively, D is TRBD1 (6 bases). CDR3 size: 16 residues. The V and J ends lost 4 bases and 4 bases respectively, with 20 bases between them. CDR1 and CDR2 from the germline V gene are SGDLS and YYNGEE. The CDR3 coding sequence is TGTGCCAGCAGCCCCCGCCCCACAGGGCTCGGAGAGACCCAGTACTTC. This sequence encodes CASSPRPTGLGETQYF.

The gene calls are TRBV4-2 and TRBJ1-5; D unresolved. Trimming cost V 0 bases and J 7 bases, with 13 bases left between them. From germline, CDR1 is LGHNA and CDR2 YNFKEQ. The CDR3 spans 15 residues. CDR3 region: CASSQDRWGGQPQHF. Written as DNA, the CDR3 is TGTGCCAGCAGCCAAGATCGGTGGGGAGGCCAGCCCCAGCATTTT.

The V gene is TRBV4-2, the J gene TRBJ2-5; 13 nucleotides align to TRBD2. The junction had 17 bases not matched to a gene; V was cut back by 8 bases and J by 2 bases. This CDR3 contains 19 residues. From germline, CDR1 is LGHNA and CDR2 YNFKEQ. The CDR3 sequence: CASLNILGLAGCPQETQYF. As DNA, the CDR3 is TGTGCCAGCCTGAACATACTGGGACTAGCGGGATGCCCTCAAGAGACCCAGTACTTC.

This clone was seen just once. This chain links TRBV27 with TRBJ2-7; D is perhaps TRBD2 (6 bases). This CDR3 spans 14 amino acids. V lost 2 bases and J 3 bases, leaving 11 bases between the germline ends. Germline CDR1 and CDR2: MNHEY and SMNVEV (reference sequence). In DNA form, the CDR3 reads TGTGCCAGCAGTTTACGAGCCGGGGGCTACGAGCAGTACTTC. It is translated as CASSLRAGGYEQYF.

The chain's CDR3 is CASSLDSWREGRHEQYF. CDR3 nucleotides: TGTGCCAGCAGCTTAGATTCTTGGCGGGAGGGCCGTCACGAGCAGTACTTC. V gene TRBV11-3 combines with J gene TRBJ2-7; 9 bases agree with TRBD2. The germline gives CDR1 SGHNT, CDR2 YENEEA. This CDR3 has 17 amino acids. V shed 0 bases, J shed 5 bases, and the junction held 11 bases outside the gene matches.

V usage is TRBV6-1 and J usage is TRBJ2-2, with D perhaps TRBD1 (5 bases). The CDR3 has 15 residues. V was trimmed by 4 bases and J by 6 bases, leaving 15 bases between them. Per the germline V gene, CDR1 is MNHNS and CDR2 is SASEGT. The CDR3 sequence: CASSAKWQGAGELFF. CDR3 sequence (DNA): TGTGCCAGCAGTGCTAAGTGGCAGGGCGCCGGGGAGCTGTTTTTT.

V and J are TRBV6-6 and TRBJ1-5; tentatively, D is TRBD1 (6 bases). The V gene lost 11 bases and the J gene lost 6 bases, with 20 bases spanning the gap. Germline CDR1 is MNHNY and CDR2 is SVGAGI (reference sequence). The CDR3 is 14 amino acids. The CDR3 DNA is TGTGCCTGTGGGAGGGGGGGGATGGGTCAGCCCCAGCATTTT. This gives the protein CACGRGGMGQPQHF.

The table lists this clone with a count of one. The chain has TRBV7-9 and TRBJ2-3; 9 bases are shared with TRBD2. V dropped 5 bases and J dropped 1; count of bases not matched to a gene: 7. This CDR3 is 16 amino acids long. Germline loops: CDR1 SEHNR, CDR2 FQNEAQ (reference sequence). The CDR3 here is CASSPRLAVGTDTQYF. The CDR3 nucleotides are TGTGCCAGCAGCCCCCGACTAGCGGTGGGCACAGATACGCAGTATTTT. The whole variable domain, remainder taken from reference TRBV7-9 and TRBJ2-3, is DTGVSQNPRHKITKRGQNVTFRCDPISEHNRLYWYRQTLGQGPEFLTYFQNEAQLEKSRLLSDRFSAERPKGSFSTLEIQRTEQGDSAMYLCASSPRLAVGTDTQYFGPGTRLTVL.

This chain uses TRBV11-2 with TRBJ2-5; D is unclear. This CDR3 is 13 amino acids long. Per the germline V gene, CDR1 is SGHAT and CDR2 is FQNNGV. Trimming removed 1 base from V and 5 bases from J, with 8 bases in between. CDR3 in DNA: TGTGCCAGCAGCTTAGCTCTCCGGGAGACCCAGTACTTC. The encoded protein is CASSLALRETQYF.

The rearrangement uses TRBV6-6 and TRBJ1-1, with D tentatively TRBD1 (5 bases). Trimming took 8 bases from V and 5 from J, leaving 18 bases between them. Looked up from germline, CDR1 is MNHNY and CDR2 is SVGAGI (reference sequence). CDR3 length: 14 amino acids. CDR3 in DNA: TGTGCCAGCCGGGGGGGGACGGAAAGGACTGAAGCTTTCTTT. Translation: CASRGGTERTEAFF.

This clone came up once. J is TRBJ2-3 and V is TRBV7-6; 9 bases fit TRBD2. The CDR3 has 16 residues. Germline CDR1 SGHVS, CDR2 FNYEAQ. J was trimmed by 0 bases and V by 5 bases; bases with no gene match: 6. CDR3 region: CASSIGAGGSTDTQYF. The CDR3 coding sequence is TGTGCCAGCAGCATTGGGGCGGGGGGGAGCACAGATACGCAGTATTTT. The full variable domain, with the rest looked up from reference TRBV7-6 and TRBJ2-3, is GAGVSQSPRYKVTKRGQDVALRCDPISGHVSLYWYRQALGQGPEFLTYFNYEAQQDKSGLPNDRFSAERPEGSISTLTIQRTEQRDSAMYRCASSIGAGGSTDTQYFGPGTRLTVL.

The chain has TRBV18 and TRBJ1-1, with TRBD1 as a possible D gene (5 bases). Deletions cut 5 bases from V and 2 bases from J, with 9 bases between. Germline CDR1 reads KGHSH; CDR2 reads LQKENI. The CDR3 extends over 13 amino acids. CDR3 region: CASSARANTEAFF. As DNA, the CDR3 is TGTGCCAGCTCAGCCAGGGCTAACACTGAAGCTTTCTTT.

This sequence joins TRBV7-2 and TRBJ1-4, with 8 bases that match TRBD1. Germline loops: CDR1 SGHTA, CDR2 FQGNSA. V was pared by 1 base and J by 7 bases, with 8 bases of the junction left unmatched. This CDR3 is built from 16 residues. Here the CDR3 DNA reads TGTGCCAGCAGCTTAGAGTCAGGGGGCTTGAGTGAAAAACTGTTTTTT. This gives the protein CASSLESGGLSEKLFF.

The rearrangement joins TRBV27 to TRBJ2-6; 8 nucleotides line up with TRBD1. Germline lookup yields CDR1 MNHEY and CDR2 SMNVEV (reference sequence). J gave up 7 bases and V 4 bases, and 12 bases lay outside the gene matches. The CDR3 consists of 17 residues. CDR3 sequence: CASSSYLTQGAANVLTF. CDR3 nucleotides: TGTGCCAGCAGTTCCTACCTTACTCAGGGGGCAGCCAACGTCCTGACTTTC.

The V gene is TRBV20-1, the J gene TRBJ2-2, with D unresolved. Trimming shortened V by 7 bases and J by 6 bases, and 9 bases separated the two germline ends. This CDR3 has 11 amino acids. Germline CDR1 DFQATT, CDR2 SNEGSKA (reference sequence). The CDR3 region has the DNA TGCAGTGTTCCAGTTGCCGGGGAGCTGTTTTTT. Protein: CSVPVAGELFF.

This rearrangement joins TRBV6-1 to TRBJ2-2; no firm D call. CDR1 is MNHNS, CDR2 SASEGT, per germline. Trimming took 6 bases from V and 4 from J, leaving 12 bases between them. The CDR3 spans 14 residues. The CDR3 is CASSQTGPTGELFF. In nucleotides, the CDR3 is TGTGCCAGCAGCCAAACTGGGCCCACCGGGGAGCTGTTTTTT.

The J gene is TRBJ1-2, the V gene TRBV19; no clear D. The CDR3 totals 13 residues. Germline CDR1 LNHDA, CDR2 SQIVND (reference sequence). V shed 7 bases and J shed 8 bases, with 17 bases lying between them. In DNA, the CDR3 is TGTGCCAGTACACCTTGGGAGCTCCGCGGCTACACCTTC. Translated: CASTPWELRGYTF. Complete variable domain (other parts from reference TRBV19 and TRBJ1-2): DGGITQSPKYLFRKEGQNVTLSCEQNLNHDAMYWYRQDPGQGLRLIYYSQIVNDFQKGDIAEGYSVSREKKESFPLTVTSAQKNPTAFYLCASTPWELRGYTFGSGTRLTVV.

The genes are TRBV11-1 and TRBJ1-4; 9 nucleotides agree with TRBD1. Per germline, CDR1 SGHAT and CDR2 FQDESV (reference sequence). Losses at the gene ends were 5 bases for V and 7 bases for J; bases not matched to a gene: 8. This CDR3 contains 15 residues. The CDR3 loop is CASSLGTGTPEKLFF. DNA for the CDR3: TGTGCCAGCAGCCTCGGGACAGGGACACCTGAAAAACTGTTTTTT.

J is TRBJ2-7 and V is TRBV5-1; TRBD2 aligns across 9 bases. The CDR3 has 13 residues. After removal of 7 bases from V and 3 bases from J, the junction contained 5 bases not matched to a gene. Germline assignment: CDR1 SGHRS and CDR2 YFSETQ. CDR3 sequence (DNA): TGCGCCAGCGCTGCTAGCGGGGACTACGAGCAGTACTTC. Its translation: CASAASGDYEQYF.

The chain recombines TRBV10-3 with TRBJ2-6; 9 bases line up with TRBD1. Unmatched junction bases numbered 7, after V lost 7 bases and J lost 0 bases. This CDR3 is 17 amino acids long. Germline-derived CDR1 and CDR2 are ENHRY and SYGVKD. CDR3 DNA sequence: TGTGCCATCAAACCTGGACAGGGGCGCTCTGGGGCCAACGTCCTGACTTTC. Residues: CAIKPGQGRSGANVLTF.

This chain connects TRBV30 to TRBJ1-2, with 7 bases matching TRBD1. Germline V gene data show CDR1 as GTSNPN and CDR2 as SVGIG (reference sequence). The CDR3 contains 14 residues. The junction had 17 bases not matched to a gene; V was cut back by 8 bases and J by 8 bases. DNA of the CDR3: TGTGCCGGCGCAGAGGACAGGCCAGTAGTGGGCTACACCTTC. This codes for CAGAEDRPVVGYTF.

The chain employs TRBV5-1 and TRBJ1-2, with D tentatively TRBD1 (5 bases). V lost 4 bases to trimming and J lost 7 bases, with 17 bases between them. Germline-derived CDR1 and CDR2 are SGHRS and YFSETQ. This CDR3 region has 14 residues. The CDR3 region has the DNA TGCGCCAGCAGCCCCCAGGACACCTTGACTGGCTACACCTTC. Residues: CASSPQDTLTGYTF.